This T cell receptor beta chain comes out of a study of T cell repertoires in cytomegalovirus infection. Study details: Both CMV infection and a matching HLA type were indicated by public TCR beta signatures.

General study points: Carriers of CMV plus the relevant HLA were identified by cumulative public TCR beta family frequency. Dominating the ex vivo response were TCR beta clonotypes that were CMV-specific and HLA-C-restricted.

The CDR3 is 12 amino acids. The germline CDR1 and CDR2 sequences are SEHNR and FQNEAQ (reference sequence). TCRdb called the reads again in MiXCR, with one record for every CDR3 protein. The table includes approximately 170,000 distinct CDR3 sequences, approximately 17% detected once. Comment on this clonotype: The antigen is not known.

The sample consisted of CD8+ T cells from PBMCs. V gene TRBV7-9 combines with J gene TRBJ2-7; no clear D. The TCR comes from a human donor in good health (CMV status not recorded). Some clones in this sample may be carry-over from other donors' samples. CDR3 in DNA: TGTGCTTCGTCCGGGTTCTCCTACGAGCAGTACTTC. This codes for CASSGFSYEQYF.